The 19 T cell receptor beta chains below were found in one sample sequenced in a study of shared clonotypes between healthy human individuals. Data came from immunoSEQ multiplex PCR; TCRdb stores just in-frame clones and leaves some out. Counted here are 2 million or so clones, roughly 95% occurring once; the ten biggest clones make up more than 0.95%. In the naive CD8 group, cells lacked CD45RO and were positively selected for CCR7, so terminally differentiated effector memory CD45RA+ cells were left out. The sample taken for sequencing was naive CD8+ T cells sorted from blood. The source of these receptors is a young man in good health.

Only one count was recorded for this clone. The V call is TRBV25-1, the J call TRBJ2-3, with 9 bases matching TRBD1. This CDR3 comprises 16 residues. V lost 1 base, J lost 3 bases, and 5 bases stayed unmatched. CDR1 is MGHDK and CDR2 is SYGVNS in the germline V gene. This CDR3 is CASSESPGQGTDTQYF. DNA of the CDR3: TGTGCCAGCAGTGAATCTCCGGGACAGGGTACAGATACGCAGTATTTT.

The chain employs TRBV19 and TRBJ2-3, with D tentatively TRBD2 (6 bases). Germline CDR1 is LNHDA and CDR2 is SQIVND (reference sequence). The CDR3 spans 14 residues. V was pared by 10 bases and J by 1 base, with 15 bases between. This CDR3 reads CATSPGLGTDTQYF. CDR3 DNA: TGTGCCACCTCCCCGGGACTGGGCACAGATACGCAGTATTTT.

The chain has TRBV6-5 and TRBJ2-7; D is undetermined. Germline CDR1 and CDR2: MNHEY and SVGAGI. The CDR3 runs to 13 residues. Trimming removed 5 bases from V and 1 base from J, with 9 bases in between. This CDR3 is CASSPPYSYEQYF. The CDR3 DNA reads as TGTGCCAGCAGTCCTCCATATTCCTACGAGCAGTACTTC.

The V call is TRBV6-6, the J call TRBJ2-7; possibly TRBD2 for D (6 bases). Between the trimmed V and J ends, which lost 3 bases and 1 base, there was a span of 13 bases. Germline CDR1 is MNHNY and CDR2 is SVGAGI (reference sequence). This CDR3 region has 15 residues. The CDR3 sequence is CASSYIPGTSYEQYF. CDR3 sequence (DNA): TGTGCCAGCAGTTATATCCCCGGGACTTCCTACGAGCAGTACTTC.

The chain is built from TRBV30 and TRBJ2-5, with TRBD2 matching over 8 bases. CDR3 length equals 24 residues. J gave up 5 bases and V 0 bases, and 35 bases lay outside the gene matches. CDR1 is GTSNPN, CDR2 SVGIG, per germline (reference sequence). CDR3 sequence reads: CAWSVFDPQSPPKASGSSVETQYF. CDR3 DNA sequence: TGTGCCTGGAGTGTATTCGACCCCCAGAGTCCCCCTAAAGCGAGCGGGAGCTCCGTGGAGACCCAGTACTTC.

The chain carries TRBV27 and TRBJ2-7, with D maybe TRBD1 (6 bases). Germline assignment: CDR1 MNHEY and CDR2 SMNVEV (reference sequence). The CDR3 is 13 amino acids. Trimming took 3 bases from V and 7 from J, leaving 13 bases between them. As DNA, the CDR3 is TGTGCCAGCAGTTTCGGGACAAAGAAAGAGCAGTACTTC. Translation gives CASSFGTKKEQYF.

The J gene is TRBJ2-1, the V gene TRBV4-1; perhaps TRBD2 as D (6 bases). The CDR3 is made up of 15 amino acids. V was trimmed by 4 bases and J by 7 bases, leaving 17 bases between them. Germline V lookup: CDR1 MGHRA, CDR2 YSYEKL. The CDR3 spells CASSLDPGLRNEQFF. Written as DNA, the CDR3 is TGCGCCAGCAGCCTAGACCCGGGACTTAGAAATGAGCAGTTCTTC.

The chain employs TRBV27 and TRBJ2-7; the match to TRBD2 covers 10 bases. The CDR3 has 18 residues. Germline CDR1 MNHEY, CDR2 SMNVEV (reference sequence). V lost 0 bases, J lost 3 bases, and 11 bases stayed unmatched. The CDR3 reads CASSLSASGSLSFYEQYF. DNA of the CDR3: TGTGCCAGCAGTTTATCGGCTAGCGGGAGTCTAAGTTTCTACGAGCAGTACTTC.

The J gene is TRBJ2-7, the V gene TRBV5-8; TRBD2 matches 10 bases. The V gene's germline CDR1 is SGHTS and CDR2 YDEGEE. The CDR3 sequence is 15 residues long. The trim removed 4 bases at V and 3 bases at J, leaving 7 bases unmatched. CDR3 in DNA: TGTGCCAGCAGCGTTGTAGCGGGGGGTAACTACGAGCAGTACTTC. Translating it yields CASSVVAGGNYEQYF.

For the CDR3, the DNA is TGTGCCAGCAGCACATGGGCCCTGACTAGCGGAGGGTCCGAGCAGTACTTC. Translating gives CASSTWALTSGGSEQYF. The chain carries TRBV5-6 and TRBJ2-7; 9 bases are a match to TRBD2. The CDR3 runs to 17 residues. Germline lookup yields CDR1 SGHDT and CDR2 YYEEEE. J gave up 6 bases and V 4 bases, and 17 bases lay outside the gene matches.

This clone appeared a few times. This chain links TRBV18 with TRBJ1-5, with 7 bases aligning to TRBD1. CDR1 and CDR2 from the germline V gene are KGHSH and LQKENI. The ends lost 3 bases at V and 0 bases at J; junction bases unmatched: 2. CDR3 length: 15 residues. The CDR3 spells CASSPTGLSNQPQHF. CDR3 DNA sequence: TGTGCCAGCTCACCGACAGGGCTTAGCAATCAGCCCCAGCATTTT.

The J gene is TRBJ2-7, the V gene TRBV5-6; D gene unclear. Germline lookup yields CDR1 SGHDT and CDR2 YYEEEE. This CDR3 region has 15 residues. Trimming removed 0 bases at V and 0 bases at J, with 10 bases between. CDR3 nucleotides: TGTGCCAGCAGCTTGGCGGGCGGCTACTCCTACGAGCAGTACTTC. The encoded protein is CASSLAGGYSYEQYF.

The chain is built from TRBV9 and TRBJ2-7; TRBD2 matches 9 bases. The CDR3 is 15 residues long. CDR1 SGDLS and CDR2 YYNGEE come from the germline V gene. The V gene end was trimmed by 2 bases and the J gene end by 4 bases; junction bases not matched to a gene: 7. The CDR3 protein is CASSVTSGGPYEQYF. The CDR3 bases are TGTGCCAGCAGCGTCACCAGCGGGGGGCCATACGAGCAGTACTTC.

The CDR3 protein is CASSLRGTPETQYF. The CDR3 DNA sequence: TGTGCCAGCAGCTTAAGAGGGACTCCAGAGACCCAGTACTTC. The chain carries TRBV5-4 and TRBJ2-5, with a tentative D call TRBD2 (6 bases). From germline, CDR1 is SGHNT and CDR2 YYREEE (reference sequence). V was trimmed by 2 bases and J by 4 bases, leaving 12 bases between them. CDR3 length: 14 amino acids.

The gene calls are TRBV6-4 and TRBJ2-2; tentatively, D is TRBD2 (5 bases). Trimming removed 10 bases at V and 7 bases at J, with 10 bases between. The CDR3 runs to 11 residues. The V gene's germline CDR1 is MRHNA and CDR2 SNTAGT. In DNA, the CDR3 is TGTGCCACCCGGGAAAACGGGGAGCTGTTTTTT. Amino acid sequence: CATRENGELFF.

The chain couples TRBV9 to TRBJ2-7, with D uncertain. The V gene's germline CDR1 is SGDLS and CDR2 YYNGEE. V was trimmed by 0 bases and J by 0 bases, leaving 13 bases between them. CDR3 length equals 16 residues. The CDR3 DNA sequence: TGTGCCAGCAGCGTAGAGGGAACATGGAGCTCCTACGAGCAGTACTTC. Protein: CASSVEGTWSSYEQYF. Drawing the rest from reference TRBV9 and TRBJ2-7, the complete variable domain is DSGVTQTPKHLITATGQRVTLRCSPRSGDLSVYWYQQSLDQGLQFLIQYYNGEERAKGNILERFSAQQFPDLHSELNLSSLELGDSALYFCASSVEGTWSSYEQYFGPGTRLTVT.

The chain joins TRBV9 to TRBJ2-2; unclear D gene. The CDR3 runs 14 residues. V shed 3 bases and J shed 6 bases, with 12 bases lying between them. Germline loops: CDR1 SGDLS, CDR2 YYNGEE. As DNA, the CDR3 is TGTGCCAGCAGCGCAAGACCCGACCCCGGGGAGCTGTTTTTT. It encodes CASSARPDPGELFF. The variable domain in full, with the rest retrieved from reference TRBV9 and TRBJ2-2, is DSGVTQTPKHLITATGQRVTLRCSPRSGDLSVYWYQQSLDQGLQFLIQYYNGEERAKGNILERFSAQQFPDLHSELNLSSLELGDSALYFCASSARPDPGELFFGEGSRLTVL.

This sequence joins TRBV28 and TRBJ1-6, with D maybe TRBD1 (5 bases). Germline loops: CDR1 MDHEN, CDR2 SYDVKM. This CDR3 region has 14 residues. Trimming took 6 bases from V and 3 from J, leaving 9 bases between them. The CDR3 is CASRGDIYNSPLHF. DNA for the CDR3: TGTGCCAGCAGAGGGGATATCTATAATTCACCCCTCCACTTT. The full variable domain, its missing parts supplied by reference TRBV28 and TRBJ1-6, is DVKVTQSSRYLVKRTGEKVFLECVQDMDHENMFWYRQDPGLGLRLIYFSYDVKMKEKGDIPEGYSVSREKKERFSLILESASTNQTSMYLCASRGDIYNSPLHFGNGTRLTVT.

The CDR3 region is CASSEAGVPPGISPLHF. For the CDR3, the DNA is TGTGCCAGCAGTGAAGCAGGGGTCCCTCCCGGAATATCACCCCTCCACTTT. The V call is TRBV6-1, the J call TRBJ1-6, with a tentative D call TRBD1 (5 bases). Between the trimmed V and J ends, which lost 0 bases and 10 bases, there was a span of 19 bases. This CDR3 spans 17 amino acids. The germline V gene has CDR1 MNHNS and CDR2 SASEGT.